These 4 T cell receptor beta chains were sequenced from one sample in a study of monozygotic twins with cystic fibrosis (dated by TCRdb to the early 2020s). Library prep was done by the immunoSEQ multiplex PCR assay. TCRdb limited this immuneACCESS table to in-frame rearrangements with V and J called. A share of clones is missing; checked studies link under half to unresolved V genes, and the rest is unexplained. This sample is represented by 25,000 to 35,000 clones; around 85% of them were singletons. The ten largest clonotypes hold approximately 0.88% of the sample. Sequenced input: blood. All receptors come from a girl aged 2 to 9 with cystic fibrosis.

The V gene is TRBV15, the J gene TRBJ2-1; D is undetermined. Germline-derived CDR1 and CDR2 are LNHNV and YYDKDF (reference sequence). The CDR3 totals 11 residues. The V gene lost 2 bases and the J gene lost 7 bases, with 3 bases spanning the gap. In DNA, the CDR3 is TGTGCCACCAGCAGAATAAATGAGCAGTTCTTC. This encodes CATSRINEQFF.

V is TRBV5-1 and J is TRBJ2-2; tentatively, D is TRBD2 (6 bases). Germline V gene data show CDR1 as SGHRS and CDR2 as YFSETQ. V dropped 4 bases and J dropped 1 base, with 14 bases sitting between them. This CDR3 is built from 16 residues. As DNA, the CDR3 is TGCGCCAGCAGCCCCAACCCTAGCGAGAACACCGGGGAGCTGTTTTTT. It encodes CASSPNPSENTGELFF.

V gene TRBV7-2 combines with J gene TRBJ1-5; D possibly corresponds to TRBD1 (5 bases). V was clipped by 4 bases and J by 7 bases, with 8 bases between them. The germline gives CDR1 SGHTA, CDR2 FQGNSA. This CDR3 is built from 12 residues. The CDR3 DNA follows: TGTGCCAGCAGCTCCGAGGGGCAGCCCCAGCATTTT. Its protein is CASSSEGQPQHF.

The CDR3: CASSQRTARSNLNEKLFF. CDR3 DNA sequence: TGTGCCAGCAGCCAGCGGACAGCTCGTTCGAATCTTAATGAAAAACTGTTTTTT. The gene calls are TRBV7-8 and TRBJ1-4, with D possibly matching TRBD1 (6 bases). V was cut by 5 bases and J by 4 bases, with 23 bases left in between. The CDR3 covers 18 residues. Looked up from germline, CDR1 is SGHVS and CDR2 is FQNEAQ.